This TCR beta chain was sequenced in a study of T-cell memory formation after mild COVID-19. Study conclusions and caveats: Contracting clones, day 15 to 85, had balanced CD4/CD8, and later expanders favored CD4+. Among clones peaking at day 37 in the second wave, SARS-CoV-2 specificity remained unconfirmed.

V lost 1 base and J 5 bases, leaving 8 bases between the germline ends. This CDR3 spans 13 amino acids. Per germline, CDR1 DFQATT and CDR2 SNEGSKA (reference sequence). This clonotype came up a few times. Antigen unknown. TCRdb itself ran the 5' RACE reads through MiXCR, one entry per CDR3 protein. There are hundreds of thousands of distinct CDR3 sequences in the sample; 20% to 25% occur only once, and approximately 8.4% lies in the top ten. The sample consisted of PBMCs or a T cell subset sorted from them (not recorded which). The receptor was isolated from an adult woman who had mild COVID-19 (a few samples of this study predate the infection). Cell type and time point are not known. The chain combines TRBV20-1 with TRBJ1-4, with D unresolved. The CDR3 DNA is TGCAGTGCTAGAGTCAGTTCGAATGAAAAACTGTTTTTT. This translates into CSARVSSNEKLFF.